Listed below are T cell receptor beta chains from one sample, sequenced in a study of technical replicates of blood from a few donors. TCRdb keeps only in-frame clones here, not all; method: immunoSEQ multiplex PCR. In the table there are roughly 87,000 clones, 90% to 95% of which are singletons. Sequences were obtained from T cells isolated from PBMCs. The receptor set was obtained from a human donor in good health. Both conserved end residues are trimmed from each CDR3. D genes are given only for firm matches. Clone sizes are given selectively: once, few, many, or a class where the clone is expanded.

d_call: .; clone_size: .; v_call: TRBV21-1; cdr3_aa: SNSPLH
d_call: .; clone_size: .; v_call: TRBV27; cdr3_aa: ASRTGVGVPEAF
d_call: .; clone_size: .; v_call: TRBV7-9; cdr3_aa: ASSSDRLNSGNTIY
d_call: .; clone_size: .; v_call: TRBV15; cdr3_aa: ATSRGVLLSNQPQH
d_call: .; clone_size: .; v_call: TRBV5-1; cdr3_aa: ASSLTGNRDTEAF
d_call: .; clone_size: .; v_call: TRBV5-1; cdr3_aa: ASSFLGTDTQY
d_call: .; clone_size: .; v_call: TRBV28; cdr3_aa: ASSLSHGRQPQH
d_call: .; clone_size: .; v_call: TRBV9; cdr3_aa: ASSVQGLDTEAF
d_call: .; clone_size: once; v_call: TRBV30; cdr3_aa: AWGGRDYSTDTQY
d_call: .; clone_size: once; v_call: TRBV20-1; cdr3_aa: SASYRVGYT
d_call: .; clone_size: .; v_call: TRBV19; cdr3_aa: ASSINAGSSYNEQF
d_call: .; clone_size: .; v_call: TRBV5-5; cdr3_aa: ASSIRQASYGYT
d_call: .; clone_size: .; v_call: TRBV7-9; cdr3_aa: ASIRGTEAF
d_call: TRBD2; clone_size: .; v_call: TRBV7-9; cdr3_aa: ASSGTSGGSRNEQF
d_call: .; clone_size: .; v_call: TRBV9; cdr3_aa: ASSVATSGQSNYGYT
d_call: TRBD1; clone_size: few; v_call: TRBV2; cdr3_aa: ASSGQGANTEAF